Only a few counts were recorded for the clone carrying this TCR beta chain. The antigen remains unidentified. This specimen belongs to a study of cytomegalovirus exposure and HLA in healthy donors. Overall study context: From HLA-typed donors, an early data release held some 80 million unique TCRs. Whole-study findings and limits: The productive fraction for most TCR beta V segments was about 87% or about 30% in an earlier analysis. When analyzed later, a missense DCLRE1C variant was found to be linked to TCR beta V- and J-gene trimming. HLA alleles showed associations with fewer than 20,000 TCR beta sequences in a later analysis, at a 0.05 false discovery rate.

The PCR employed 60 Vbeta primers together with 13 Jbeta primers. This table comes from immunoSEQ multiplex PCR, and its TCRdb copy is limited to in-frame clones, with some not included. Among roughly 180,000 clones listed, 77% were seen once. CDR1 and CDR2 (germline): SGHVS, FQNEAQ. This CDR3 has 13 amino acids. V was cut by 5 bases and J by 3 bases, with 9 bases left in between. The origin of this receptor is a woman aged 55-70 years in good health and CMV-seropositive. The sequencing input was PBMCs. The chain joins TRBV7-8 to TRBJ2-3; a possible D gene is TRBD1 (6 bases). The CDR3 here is CASSGQGTDTQYF. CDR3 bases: TGTGCCAGCAGCGGTCAGGGGACAGATACGCAGTATTTT. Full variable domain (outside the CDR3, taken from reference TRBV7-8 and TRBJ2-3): GAGVSQSPRYKVAKRGQDVALRCDPISGHVSLFWYQQALGQGPEFLTYFQNEAQLDKSGLPSDRFFAERPEGSVSTLKIQRTQQEDSAVYLCASSGQGTDTQYFGPGTRLTVL.